This T cell receptor beta chain was recorded in a study of identical twins. TCRdb fed the 5' RACE reads into MiXCR, producing one record per CDR3 protein. The table includes approximately 350,000 distinct CDR3 sequences, 10% to 15% detected once. This CDR3 has 14 residues. Per the germline V gene, CDR1 is MNHEY and CDR2 is SVGAGI. V lost 2 bases to trimming and J lost 1 base, with 7 bases between them. The data were also submitted as part of a second study, on yellow fever vaccine responses in identical twins.

The genes are TRBV6-5 and TRBJ2-3; D is uncertain. What was sequenced was CD8+ T cells sorted from blood. This sequence originates from a young woman in good health. CDR3 in DNA: TGTGCCAGCAGTTACAAGCTGGGCACAGATACGCAGTATTTT. It is translated as CASSYKLGTDTQYF.